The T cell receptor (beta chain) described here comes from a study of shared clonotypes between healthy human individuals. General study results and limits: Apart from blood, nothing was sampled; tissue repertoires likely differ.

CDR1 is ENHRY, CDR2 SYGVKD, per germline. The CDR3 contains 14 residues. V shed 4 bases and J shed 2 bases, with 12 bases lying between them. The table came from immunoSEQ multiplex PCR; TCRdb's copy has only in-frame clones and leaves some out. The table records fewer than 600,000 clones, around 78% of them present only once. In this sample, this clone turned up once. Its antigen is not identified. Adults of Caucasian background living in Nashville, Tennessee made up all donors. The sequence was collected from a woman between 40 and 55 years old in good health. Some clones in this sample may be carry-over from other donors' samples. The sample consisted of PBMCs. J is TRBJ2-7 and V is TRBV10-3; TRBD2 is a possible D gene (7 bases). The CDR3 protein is CAISVGGDTYEQYF. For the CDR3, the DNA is TGTGCCATCAGTGTGGGGGGGGACACCTACGAGCAGTACTTC.